These 13 T cell receptor beta chains came from one sample sequenced in a study of T-cell memory formation after mild COVID-19. MiXCR, applied by TCRdb to the 5' RACE reads, yields one record per CDR3 protein. This table has approximately 440,000 distinct CDR3 sequences, around 20% appearing once. Input material: PBMCs or a T cell subset sorted from them (not recorded which). The receptors derive from an adult woman who had mild COVID-19 (a few samples of this study predate the infection). Cell type and time point are not known.

This clonotype was seen once. Germline is not matched at one junction end, which may reflect a read error. The chain links TRBV12-3 or TRBV12-4 to TRBJ1-1; a possible D gene is TRBD1 (6 bases). This CDR3 has 11 residues. CDR3 sequence reads: CASSLRGALAF. CDR3 bases: TGTGCCAGCAGTTTAAGGGGGGCGCTTGCCTTT.

The V and J genes are TRBV20-1 and TRBJ1-3, with D unresolved. Looked up from germline, CDR1 is DFQATT and CDR2 is SNEGSKA (reference sequence). The V and J ends lost 3 bases and 0 bases respectively, with 15 bases between them. The CDR3 has 16 amino acids. The CDR3 loop is CSASRPHLNSGNTIYF. The CDR3 DNA reads as TGCAGTGCTAGCCGTCCCCACCTTAACTCTGGAAACACCATATATTTT.

This clonotype was seen more than once but under ten times. The rearrangement links TRBV27 to TRBJ2-3; 9 bases are shared with TRBD2. The CDR3 length is 15 residues. Trimming at V came to 2 bases and at J to 0 bases, leaving 0 bases not matched to a gene. Per germline, CDR1 MNHEY and CDR2 SMNVEV (reference sequence). CDR3 coding DNA: TGTGCCAGCAGTTTACTAGCGGGGAGCACAGATACGCAGTATTTT. Protein product: CASSLLAGSTDTQYF.

There are a few counts of this clonotype. The chain uses TRBV20-1 and TRBJ1-1; D gene unclear. CDR1 DFQATT and CDR2 SNEGSKA come from the germline V gene (reference sequence). This CDR3 spans 8 amino acids. V lost 5 bases and J lost 13, with 8 bases in between. The CDR3 sequence is CSALPFFF. As DNA, the CDR3 is TGCAGTGCTCTCCCCTTTTTCTTT.

The CDR3 loop reads CSVAAGPADTQYF. CDR3 coding DNA: TGCAGCGTTGCAGCGGGACCGGCAGATACGCAGTATTTT. This chain joins TRBV29-1 and TRBJ2-3; 7 bases agree with TRBD2. V trimming: 4 bases; J trimming: 4 bases; junction bases outside the gene matches: 5. Per the germline V gene, CDR1 is SQVTM and CDR2 is ANQGSEA. This CDR3 is 13 amino acids long.

The chain employs TRBV24-1 and TRBJ2-2; 10 positions agree with TRBD2. Germline CDR1 reads KGHDR; CDR2 reads SFDVKD. This CDR3 contains 14 residues. Losses at the gene ends were 8 bases for V and 8 bases for J; bases not matched to a gene: 7. The CDR3 protein is CATTAGGPSGELFF. As DNA, the CDR3 is TGTGCCACCACAGCGGGGGGGCCGTCTGGGGAGCTGTTTTTT.

This chain uses TRBV7-9 with TRBJ2-2, with D unclear. The CDR3 loop spans 14 amino acids. CDR1 is SEHNR and CDR2 is FQNEAQ in the germline V gene (reference sequence). Trimming shortened V by 1 base and J by 6 bases, and 9 bases separated the two germline ends. The CDR3 DNA sequence: TGTGCCAGCAGCTTAGGAGAATCGGCCGGGGAGCTGTTTTTT. It is translated as CASSLGESAGELFF.

The rearrangement uses TRBV5-1 and TRBJ2-2; TRBD2 is a possible D gene (5 bases). V dropped 0 bases and J dropped 5 bases, with 8 bases sitting between them. CDR1 is SGHRS, CDR2 YFSETQ, per germline. CDR3 size: 14 residues. The CDR3 loop reads CASSLAGRTGELFF. The CDR3 bases are TGCGCCAGCAGCTTGGCTGGGAGAACCGGGGAGCTGTTTTTT.

V usage is TRBV24-1 and J usage is TRBJ2-5; the D gene is possibly TRBD2 (5 bases). Trimming pared 3 bases from V and 5 bases from J, leaving 15 bases between. Germline V gene sequence: CDR1 KGHDR, CDR2 SFDVKD. The CDR3 contains 15 residues. The CDR3 region has the DNA TGTGCCACCAGTGATACCCTACGGGGTAGGGAGACCCAGTACTTC. Translating it yields CATSDTLRGRETQYF.

The V call is TRBV6-2 or TRBV6-3, the J call TRBJ1-1; 9 bases agree with TRBD1. In germline, CDR1 is MNHEY, CDR2 SVGEGT. The trim removed 10 bases at V and 4 bases at J, leaving 10 bases unmatched. This CDR3 region has 14 residues. For the CDR3, the DNA is TGTGCCACCCATCAGGAGACAGGGGGCACTGAAGCTTTCTTT. It is translated as CATHQETGGTEAFF.

In this sample, this clonotype turned up a few times. The J gene is TRBJ2-7, the V gene TRBV7-9; D is undetermined. The CDR3 contains 14 residues. CDR1 and CDR2 (germline): SEHNR, FQNEAQ (reference sequence). V was trimmed by 5 bases and J by 3 bases, leaving 14 bases between them. This CDR3 is CASSKITANYEQYF. The CDR3, as DNA: TGTGCCAGCAGCAAAATAACGGCCAACTACGAGCAGTACTTC.

V and J are TRBV24-1 and TRBJ2-3; D may correspond to TRBD1 or TRBD2 (5 bases each). The CDR3 is made up of 16 amino acids. With 4 bases removed from V and 3 bases from J, the gap between germline ends came to 16 bases. From germline, CDR1 is KGHDR and CDR2 SFDVKD. CDR3 bases: TGTGCCACCAGTGACCGGGACCCAAAGGGGACAGATACGCAGTATTTT. Encoded protein: CATSDRDPKGTDTQYF.

This clonotype was detected a few times. The V gene is TRBV12-3 or TRBV12-4, the J gene TRBJ2-4; D might be TRBD1 (6 bases). The CDR3 spans 15 residues. The V end lost 1 base, the J end lost 8 bases, and 15 bases lay between the germline ends. The CDR3 DNA sequence: TGTGCCAGCAGTTTAGAAGGGGGATATCGTGACATTCAGTACTTC. Translating gives CASSLEGGYRDIQYF.